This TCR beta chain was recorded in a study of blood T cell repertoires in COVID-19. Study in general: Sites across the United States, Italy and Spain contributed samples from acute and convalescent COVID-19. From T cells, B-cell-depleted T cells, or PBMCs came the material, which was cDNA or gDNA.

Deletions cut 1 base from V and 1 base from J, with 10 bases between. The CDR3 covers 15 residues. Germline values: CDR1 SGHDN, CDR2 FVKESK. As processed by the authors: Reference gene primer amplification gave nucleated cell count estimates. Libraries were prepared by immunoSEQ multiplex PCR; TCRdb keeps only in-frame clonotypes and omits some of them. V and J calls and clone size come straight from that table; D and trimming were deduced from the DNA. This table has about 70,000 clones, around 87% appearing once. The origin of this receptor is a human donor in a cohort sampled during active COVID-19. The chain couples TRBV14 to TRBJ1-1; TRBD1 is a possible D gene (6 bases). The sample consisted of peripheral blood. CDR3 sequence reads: CASSQGTVRNTEAFF. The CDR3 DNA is TGTGCCAGCAGCCAAGGGACAGTTAGGAACACTGAAGCTTTCTTT.